Each of the 32 T cell receptor beta chains below was sequenced from the same sample in a study of T cell clonality in common variable immunodeficiency. Clones were read by immunoSEQ multiplex PCR, and TCRdb kept only the in-frame ones, dropping some. The sample holds about 66,000 clones, and no clone turns up only once. Sequences were obtained from peripheral blood mononuclear cells. The receptor set was obtained from a person between 18 and 75 years old in good health.

This clone appeared many times. With the read ending 3 residues before the CDR3 end, the germline J gene is used to fill in that end. V is TRBV10-3 and J is TRBJ1-1, with TRBD1 matching 9 bases. This CDR3 contains 13 residues. V lost 5 bases and J lost 4; bases outside the gene matches: 2. From germline, CDR1 is ENHRY and CDR2 SYGVKD. CDR3 DNA, as far as it was read: TGTGCCATCAGTAGGACAGGGGCCACTGAA. Its protein product is CAISRTGATE. The full CDR3 is CAISRTGATEAFF.

The sample holds many counts of this clone. The read ends 3 residues shy of where the CDR3 ends; the end is completed using the germline J gene. This chain links TRBV6-1 with TRBJ2-3, with 8 bases matching TRBD2. Germline lookup yields CDR1 MNHNS and CDR2 SASEGT. This CDR3 has 15 residues. The J segment lost 0 bases and the V segment lost 3 bases, leaving 2 bases of the junction unmatched. The CDR3 sequence is CASSEVAGSTDTQYF. Incomplete CDR3 DNA: TGTGCCAGCAGTGAGGTAGCGGGAAGCACAGATACG.

This clone was counted at least ten times. The CDR3 protein is CASSKQGNTGELFF. The DNA read from the CDR3 is TGTGCCAGTAGTAAACAGGGGAACACCGGGGAG. The V and J genes are TRBV19 and TRBJ2-2; maybe TRBD1 (6 bases). The CDR3 end falls 3 residues outside the read, so it is completed with the germline J gene. Trimming left V 4 bases short and J 1 base short, with 7 bases between. Germline V gene lookup returns CDR1 LNHDA and CDR2 SQIVND (reference sequence). The length of the CDR3 is 14 residues.

This clone was observed many times. The part of the CDR3 DNA that was read is TGTGCCAGCAGCTCGATAGCCCGGGGACAGGGGAAA. This sequence encodes CASSSIARGQGK. The full CDR3 protein reads CASSSIARGQGKAFF. The chain recombines TRBV5-4 with TRBJ1-1; TRBD1 matches 10 bases. The read ends 3 residues shy of where the CDR3 ends; the end is completed using the germline J gene. Per the germline V gene, CDR1 is SGHNT and CDR2 is YYREEE (reference sequence). The CDR3 is 15 amino acids.

This clone was observed at least ten times. The missing CDR3 end, 3 residues past where the read stops, is filled in from the germline J gene. The chain carries TRBV20-1 and TRBJ2-7; TRBD2 matches 7 bases. The CDR3 is 14 residues long. From germline, CDR1 is DFQATT and CDR2 SNEGSKA (reference sequence). Trimming cost V 0 bases and J 2 bases; bases outside gene matches: 4. CDR3 bases read: TGCAGTGCTAGAGATTTTGGACTAGCCTACGAG. It is translated as CSARDFGLAYE. The CDR3 as a whole reads CSARDFGLAYEQYF.

This clone has ten or more counts. The read stops 3 residues short of the end of the CDR3; the missing end is completed from the germline J gene. The V gene is TRBV28, the J gene TRBJ2-1, with 8 bases aligning to TRBD2. Germline CDR1 is MDHEN and CDR2 is SYDVKM. The CDR3 contains 15 residues. V was pared by 7 bases and J by 0 bases, with 5 bases of the junction left unmatched. Here the CDR3 reads CASTRLAYSYNEQFF. CDR3 DNA, as far as it was read: TGTGCCAGCACCAGACTAGCGTACTCCTACAATGAG.

This clone was counted many times. One end of the junction does not line up with germline, which may come from a read error. The read comes to an end 3 residues before the CDR3 does, leaving the germline J gene to fill in the end. The chain recombines TRBV4-2 with TRBJ1-2; 7 bases align to TRBD1. CDR1 LGHNA and CDR2 YNFKEQ come from the germline V gene. The CDR3 has 16 residues. CDR3 DNA, as far as it was read: TGCGCCAGCAGCCAAGAATGGGGCAGGGGGACCTATGGC. The encoded protein is CASSQEWGRGTYG. The full CDR3 is CASSQEWGRGTYGYTF.

This clone came up many times. The read halts 3 residues ahead of the CDR3 end, with the missing end drawn from the germline J gene. The rearrangement links TRBV6-2 or TRBV6-3 to TRBJ2-7; 10 nucleotides match TRBD2. This CDR3 is 13 amino acids long. The junction had 4 bases not matched to a gene; V was cut back by 7 bases and J by 4 bases. Germline V gene sequence: CDR1 MNHEY, CDR2 SVGEGT. The CDR3 here is CASTSGSLYEQYF. The CDR3 bases that were read are TGTGCCAGCACTAGCGGGAGTTTGTACGAG.

This clone is deemed medium-sized. The chain's CDR3 is CSASGESSGANVLTF. CDR3 bases read: TGCAGTGCTAGCGGGGAATCTTCTGGGGCCAACGTC. This chain connects TRBV20-1 to TRBJ2-6; possibly TRBD2 for D (5 bases). The read terminates 3 residues before the CDR3 end, so the remaining end is supplied by the germline J gene. V was shortened by 3 bases and J by 1 base, with 10 bases between the two germline ends. In germline, CDR1 is DFQATT, CDR2 SNEGSKA (reference sequence). The CDR3 spans 15 residues.

This clone has ten or more counts. From the germline J gene comes the end of the CDR3, since the read stops 3 residues before it. This rearrangement joins TRBV10-1 to TRBJ2-7; possible D gene TRBD1, 7 bases. The V and J ends lost 10 bases and 4 bases respectively, with 23 bases between them. This CDR3 is built from 15 residues. From germline, CDR1 is WNHNN and CDR2 SYGVQD (reference sequence). The CDR3 region is CAILKSQGGSYEQYF. The sequenced part of the CDR3 DNA is TGCGCCATCCTAAAGAGCCAGGGGGGATCTTACGAG.

This clone was picked up many times. The read gets to within 3 residues of the CDR3 end, and the germline J gene fills in the rest. The V and J genes are TRBV9 and TRBJ2-3; TRBD1 matches 7 bases. The CDR3 spans 15 residues. Germline values: CDR1 SGDLS, CDR2 YYNGEE. The V gene end was trimmed by 0 bases and the J gene end by 5 bases; junction bases not matched to a gene: 6. CDR3 region: CASSVAAGGVDTQYF. The sequenced CDR3 bases are TGTGCCAGCAGCGTAGCCGCAGGGGGTGTAGATACG.

This clone was seen many times. The CDR3 goes on 3 residues after the read ends, and that part is filled in from the germline J gene. The chain has TRBV19 and TRBJ1-2; D unresolved. Trimming took off 5 bases at V and 4 bases at J, with 14 bases between the two ends. CDR1 is LNHDA and CDR2 is SQIVND in the germline V gene (reference sequence). The CDR3 length is 14 residues. The CDR3 protein is CASSQLTRGYGYTF. Incomplete CDR3 DNA: TGTGCCAGTAGTCAACTAACCCGAGGCTATGGC.

A note on this clone: The observed sequence ends 3 residues before the CDR3 terminus, with the missing tail filled in from the germline J gene. The J gene is TRBJ2-5, the V gene TRBV5-8; 8 positions match TRBD1. Germline-derived CDR1 and CDR2 are SGHTS and YDEGEE. Trimming took 5 bases from V and 2 from J; bases not matched to a gene: 5. The CDR3 runs 14 residues. CDR3: CASRTTGVQETQYF. The covered CDR3 bases are TGTGCCAGCAGGACGACAGGGGTACAAGAGACC.

This clone was found many times. The read stops 3 residues short of the end of the CDR3; the missing end is completed from the germline J gene. J is TRBJ1-1 and V is TRBV5-1; D is unclear. The germline V and J ends were trimmed by 2 bases and 0 bases, with 8 bases remaining between them. The CDR3 is 14 amino acids. Germline V lookup: CDR1 SGHRS, CDR2 YFSETQ. The CDR3 sequence: CASSLSVMNTEAFF. CDR3 DNA, as far as it was read: TGCGCCAGCAGCTTATCAGTCATGAACACTGAA.

This clone came up a few times. The sequenced fragment ends 3 residues before the CDR3 boundary, so the rest is inferred from the germline J gene. The V gene is TRBV7-2, the J gene TRBJ2-3, with 8 bases that match TRBD2. With 4 bases clipped from V and 6 bases from J, the junction kept 6 bases outside the gene matches. The CDR3 runs to 14 residues. The germline gives CDR1 SGHTA, CDR2 FQGNSA. The part of the CDR3 DNA that was read is TGTGCCAGCAGCTCCATGGGCGGGAGGGATACG. Translating gives CASSSMGGRDT. In full, the CDR3 reads CASSSMGGRDTQYF. The entire variable domain, with the rest obtained from reference TRBV7-2 and TRBJ2-3, is as follows: GAGVSQSPSNKVTEKGKDVELRCDPISGHTALYWYRQSLGQGLEFLIYFQGNSAPDKSGLPSDRFSAERTGGSVSTLTIQRTQQEDSAVYLCASSSMGGRDTQYFGPGTRLTVL.

This clone was detected ten times or more. Relative to the germline gene, one junction end is altered; a read error may explain this. Read data end 3 residues before the CDR3 end; the end is taken from the germline J gene. The rearrangement links TRBV4-2 to TRBJ2-3, with 12 bases aligning to TRBD2. Germline CDR1 and CDR2: LGHNA and YNFKEQ. The CDR3 is made up of 18 amino acids. The sequenced part of the CDR3 DNA is TGCGCCAGCAGCCCTGGTTCGGGACTAGCGGGCGGTGGAGATACG. The encoded protein is CASSPGSGLAGGGDT. The CDR3 as a whole reads CASSPGSGLAGGGDTQYF.

This clone was observed many times. The read halts 3 residues ahead of the CDR3 end, with the missing end drawn from the germline J gene. The chain has TRBV20-1 and TRBJ2-6; TRBD1 is a possible D gene (6 bases). The germline V gene has CDR1 DFQATT and CDR2 SNEGSKA (reference sequence). The V gene lost 1 base and the J gene lost 1 base, with 14 bases spanning the gap. The CDR3 loop spans 17 amino acids. The chain's CDR3 is CSARGLGAISGANVLTF. The CDR3 bases that were read are TGCAGTGCTAGAGGGCTGGGGGCGATTTCTGGGGCCAACGTC.

Many counts were recorded for this clone. The CDR3 end is not reached by the read, which stops 3 residues before it; the germline J gene fills it in. The V call is TRBV2, the J call TRBJ1-5; D gene unclear. V lost 3 bases and J lost 0, with 6 bases in between. CDR1 SNHLY and CDR2 FYNNEI come from the germline V gene. This CDR3 region has 14 residues. The sequenced part of the CDR3 DNA is TGTGCCAGCAGTGACGGGTATAGCAATCAGCCC. Protein sequence: CASSDGYSNQP. The entire CDR3 reads CASSDGYSNQPQHF.

There are many counts of this clone. The CDR3 bases that were read are TGTGCCAGCACCTCAGCCGGGACAGGAAACGAAAAA. Its protein product is CASTSAGTGNEK. The whole CDR3 sequence is CASTSAGTGNEKLFF. The chain combines TRBV18 with TRBJ1-4, with 8 bases fitting TRBD1. The read is 3 residues too short to cover the CDR3 end, so that end is filled in from the germline J gene. Germline CDR1 KGHSH, CDR2 LQKENI. The CDR3 consists of 15 residues. V shed 8 bases and J 8 bases; nucleotides not matched to a gene: 13.

This clone was detected ten times or more. The read halts 3 residues ahead of the CDR3 end, with the missing end drawn from the germline J gene. This chain uses TRBV18 with TRBJ1-3; 10 nucleotides line up with TRBD1. Trimming removed 5 bases from V and 2 bases from J; junction bases left unmatched: 6. This CDR3 is 16 amino acids long. Germline CDR1 is KGHSH and CDR2 is LQKENI. The CDR3 loop reads CASSFSGTGAGNTIYF. The DNA read from the CDR3 is TGTGCCAGCTCATTTTCCGGGACAGGGGCTGGAAACACC.

This clone was seen ten or more times. With the read ending 3 residues before the CDR3 end, the germline J gene is used to fill in that end. The chain links TRBV12-3 or TRBV12-4 to TRBJ2-3; D not resolved. V lost 3 bases, J lost 5 bases, and 3 bases lay in between. This CDR3 region has 11 residues. Incomplete CDR3 DNA: TGTGCCAGCAGTTTCGTAGATACG. This translates into CASSFVDT. The whole CDR3 sequence is CASSFVDTQYF.

This clone was recorded at least ten times. The CDR3 end lies 3 residues beyond the end of the read and is filled in from the germline J gene. The gene calls are TRBV5-1 and TRBJ2-1; 14 nucleotides agree with TRBD2. With V trimmed by 5 bases and J by 7 bases, 8 bases remained unmatched. CDR3 length equals 16 residues. Germline V gene data show CDR1 as SGHRS and CDR2 as YFSETQ. CDR3 in amino acids: CASRASGTSGRNEQFF. CDR3 bases read: TGCGCCAGCAGGGCCTCCGGGACTAGCGGGAGAAATGAG.

This clone has at least ten counts. Read sequence stops 3 residues before the CDR3 end, and the germline J gene provides the missing end. The chain links TRBV6-2 or TRBV6-3 to TRBJ2-7; 7 bases match TRBD1. Trimming at V came to 2 bases and at J to 3 bases, leaving 1 base not matched to a gene. Looked up from germline, CDR1 is MNHEY and CDR2 is SVGEGT. The CDR3 extends over 13 amino acids. CDR3 loop: CASSYGTVYEQYF. Incomplete CDR3 DNA: TGTGCCAGCAGTTACGGGACAGTCTACGAG.

For this clone: With the read ending 3 residues before the CDR3 end, the germline J gene is used to fill in that end. V and J are TRBV10-2 and TRBJ2-1; 9 nucleotides line up with TRBD1. CDR3 length equals 16 residues. Germline V gene sequence: CDR1 WSHSY, CDR2 SAAADI. Trimming took 5 bases from V and 4 from J; bases not matched to a gene: 9. CDR3 bases read: TGCGCCAGCAGTTGGGCACCGGGACAGGGATACAATGAG. Translation: CASSWAPGQGYNE. The CDR3, in full, reads CASSWAPGQGYNEQFF.

In its sample, this clone was seen many times. The read comes to an end 3 residues before the CDR3 does, leaving the germline J gene to fill in the end. The gene calls are TRBV29-1 and TRBJ2-5, with 7 bases that match TRBD2. Looked up from germline, CDR1 is SQVTM and CDR2 is ANQGSEA. CDR3 size: 14 residues. With V trimmed by 2 bases and J by 2 bases, 5 bases remained unmatched. Incomplete CDR3 DNA: TGCAGCGTTGAACGGGACTACCTACAAGAGACC. Its translation is CSVERDYLQET. The full CDR3 reads CSVERDYLQETQYF. The variable domain in full, with the rest retrieved from reference TRBV29-1 and TRBJ2-5, is SAVISQKPSRDICQRGTSLTIQCQVDSQVTMMFWYRQQPGQSLTLIATANQGSEATYESGFVIDKFPISRPNLTFSTLTVSNMSPEDSSIYLCSVERDYLQETQYFGPGTRLLVL.

This clone was observed at least ten times. The CDR3 end falls 3 residues outside the read, so it is completed with the germline J gene. The J gene is TRBJ2-3, the V gene TRBV11-2; D not certain. V was pared by 3 bases and J by 6 bases, with 7 bases between. Germline assignment: CDR1 SGHAT and CDR2 FQNNGV. The CDR3 extends over 12 amino acids. CDR3 loop: CASSFARDTQYF. The CDR3 DNA, read in part, is TGTGCCAGCAGCTTTGCTAGGGATACG.

This clone was picked up many times. The sequence runs out 3 residues before the end of the CDR3; the remainder is reconstructed from the germline J gene. The genes are TRBV10-3 and TRBJ2-1; 7 bases align to TRBD2. From germline, CDR1 is ENHRY and CDR2 SYGVKD. The CDR3 sequence is 15 residues long. V trimming: 2 bases; J trimming: 6 bases; junction bases outside the gene matches: 7. The CDR3 is CAISEGGSEVNEQFF. The part of the CDR3 DNA that was read is TGTGCCATCAGTGAGGGCGGGAGTGAGGTCAATGAG.

This clone was counted ten times or more. The sequence runs out 3 residues before the end of the CDR3; the remainder is reconstructed from the germline J gene. The genes are TRBV5-4 and TRBJ2-1, with a possible D match to TRBD2 (5 bases). The CDR3 extends over 12 amino acids. Deletions cut 10 bases from V and 5 bases from J, with 13 bases between. CDR1 is SGHNT, CDR2 YYREEE, per germline (reference sequence). The CDR3 sequence: CAFNGDDNEQFF. The part of the CDR3 DNA that was read is TGTGCCTTTAACGGGGATGACAATGAG.

This clone was picked up many times. The read ends 3 residues early relative to the CDR3; the germline J gene fills the gap. The genes are TRBV9 and TRBJ2-3; possibly TRBD1 for D (8 bases). Trimming took off 4 bases at V and 0 bases at J, with 12 bases between the two ends. Germline loops: CDR1 SGDLS, CDR2 YYNGEE. The CDR3 contains 15 residues. The sequenced part of the CDR3 DNA is TGTGCCAGCAGCAAACAGGGGGGGAGCACAGATACG. As protein: CASSKQGGSTDT. The entire CDR3 protein is CASSKQGGSTDTQYF.

This clone was observed many times. From the germline J gene comes the end of the CDR3, since the read stops 3 residues before it. The chain links TRBV20-1 to TRBJ2-1; 10 positions agree with TRBD2. V trimming: 5 bases; J trimming: 4 bases; junction bases outside the gene matches: 5. The CDR3 runs to 14 residues. The germline V gene encodes CDR1 DFQATT and CDR2 SNEGSKA (reference sequence). The CDR3 sequence: CSAFLAGVYNEQFF. CDR3 DNA (partial): TGCAGTGCTTTTCTAGCGGGAGTGTACAATGAG.

In this sample, this clone turned up many times. The CDR3 is cut off 3 residues early in the read; its end comes from the germline J gene. The chain couples TRBV20-1 to TRBJ1-6; TRBD1 matches 7 bases. V was clipped by 1 base and J by 4 bases; unmatched bases: 4. This CDR3 contains 15 residues. Germline V CDR1 and CDR2: DFQATT, SNEGSKA (reference sequence). CDR3 DNA, as far as it was read: TGCAGTGCTAGAGTGCGACAGGGATATAATTCACCC. As protein: CSARVRQGYNSP. The full CDR3 sequence reads CSARVRQGYNSPLHF.

This clone was recorded many times. The CDR3 extends 3 residues past the end of the read, so its final part is completed from the germline J gene. V is TRBV7-8 and J is TRBJ1-6, with D possibly TRBD1 on 5 matching bases. Looked up from germline, CDR1 is SGHVS and CDR2 is FQNEAQ. Trimming removed 1 base from V and 7 bases from J, with 14 bases in between. There are 16 residues in the CDR3. The covered CDR3 bases are TGTGCCAGCAGCTTAGATTCGACAGACTCAAATTCACCC. Translating gives CASSLDSTDSNSP. Given in full, the CDR3 is CASSLDSTDSNSPLHF.